These 11 T cell receptor beta chains were all obtained from the same sample, sequenced in a study of cytomegalovirus exposure and HLA in healthy donors. With 60 Vbeta and 13 Jbeta primers, the PCR was carried out. Only in-frame clones appear in the TCRdb table, and some are missing; sequencing was by immunoSEQ multiplex PCR. Of approximately 100,000 clones listed, 65% to 80% are singletons. The sequencing input was PBMCs. The source of these receptors is a man between 60 and 70 years old in good health and CMV-seronegative.

The chain links TRBV11-3 to TRBJ2-3; tentatively, D is TRBD2 (7 bases). V lost 5 bases and J lost 1, with 13 bases in between. The germline V gene encodes CDR1 SGHNT and CDR2 YENEEA. CDR3 length equals 15 residues. CDR3 protein: CASSKGGMRTDTQYF. The CDR3 DNA follows: TGTGCCAGCAGCAAGGGGGGGATGCGCACAGATACGCAGTATTTT.

Notes on this clone: The sample holds other DNA sequences that translate to the same CDR3. This rearrangement joins TRBV5-6 to TRBJ1-6; the match to TRBD1 covers 11 bases. CDR1 and CDR2 from the germline V gene are SGHDT and YYEEEE. The CDR3 consists of 16 residues. J was trimmed by 8 bases and V by 0 bases; bases with no gene match: 4. The CDR3 nucleotides are TGTGCCAGCAGCTTGGCCCGGGACAGGGGGGATTCACCCCTCCACTTT. Protein: CASSLARDRGDSPLHF.

V gene TRBV29-1 combines with J gene TRBJ1-2; D perhaps matches TRBD1 (6 bases). CDR1 and CDR2 (germline): SQVTM, ANQGSEA. The length of the CDR3 is 13 residues. The V and J ends lost 7 bases and 9 bases respectively, with 21 bases between them. CDR3 in amino acids: CSAAALQGLRYTF. Here the CDR3 DNA reads TGCAGCGCCGCAGCCCTACAGGGTCTGCGCTACACCTTC.

The genes are TRBV7-2 and TRBJ2-7, with a possible D match to TRBD1 (6 bases). V lost 5 bases, J lost 3 bases, and 11 bases lay in between. This CDR3 spans 13 amino acids. Germline V gene data show CDR1 as SGHTA and CDR2 as FQGNSA. CDR3 DNA: TGTGCCAGCAGCGGTTTACAGGGCTACGAGCAGTACTTC. This gives the protein CASSGLQGYEQYF. The full variable domain, in which reference TRBV7-2 and TRBJ2-7 provide the parts outside the CDR3, is GAGVSQSPSNKVTEKGKDVELRCDPISGHTALYWYRQSLGQGLEFLIYFQGNSAPDKSGLPSDRFSAERTGGSVSTLTIQRTQQEDSAVYLCASSGLQGYEQYFGPGTRLTVT.

The chain recombines TRBV9 with TRBJ2-1, with 13 bases fitting TRBD2. Germline V gene lookup returns CDR1 SGDLS and CDR2 YYNGEE. This CDR3 spans 21 amino acids. Losses at the gene ends were 4 bases for V and 0 bases for J; bases not matched to a gene: 16. The CDR3 is CASSPRPLLAGGSYSYNEQFF. The CDR3, as DNA: TGTGCCAGCAGCCCACGGCCGCTACTAGCGGGGGGGTCGTACTCCTACAATGAGCAGTTCTTC.

This chain links TRBV7-3 with TRBJ1-1, with 11 bases that match TRBD1. CDR1 is SGHTA and CDR2 is FQGTGA in the germline V gene. This CDR3 comprises 18 residues. J was trimmed by 1 base and V by 2 bases; bases with no gene match: 9. The CDR3 coding sequence is TGTGCCAGCAGCTTACAACCCTGGACAGGGGGCGAGAACACTGAAGCTTTCTTT. Protein product: CASSLQPWTGGENTEAFF.

The J gene is TRBJ1-6, the V gene TRBV6-4; the D is unclear. The germline V gene has CDR1 MRHNA and CDR2 SNTAGT. V lost 2 bases and J 7 bases, leaving 6 bases between the germline ends. CDR3 length equals 13 residues. The CDR3, as DNA: TGTGCCAGCAGTGACAAGACAAATTCACCCCTCCACTTT. This translates into CASSDKTNSPLHF.

The gene calls are TRBV5-4 and TRBJ2-6; possible D gene TRBD2, 6 bases. V was pared by 6 bases and J by 0 bases, with 16 bases between. The CDR3 totals 17 residues. Germline loops: CDR1 SGHNT, CDR2 YYREEE (reference sequence). This chain's CDR3 is CASNRGGVNSGANVLTF. In DNA form, the CDR3 reads TGTGCCAGCAATAGGGGCGGGGTGAACTCTGGGGCCAACGTCCTGACTTTC. Variable domain in full (rest from reference TRBV5-4 and TRBJ2-6): ETGVTQSPTHLIKTRGQQVTLRCSSQSGHNTVSWYQQALGQGPQFIFQYYREEENGRGNFPPRFSGLQFPNYSSELNVNALELDDSALYLCASNRGGVNSGANVLTFGAGSRLTVL.

V is TRBV7-2 and J is TRBJ1-4; possibly TRBD1 for D (5 bases). V was cut by 0 bases and J by 10 bases, with 18 bases left in between. The CDR3 runs 16 residues. Germline CDR1 and CDR2: SGHTA and FQGNSA. The chain's CDR3 is CASSLALRGGSGKLFF. As DNA, the CDR3 is TGTGCCAGCAGCTTAGCGTTAAGGGGAGGGTCTGGAAAACTGTTTTTT.

This rearrangement joins TRBV9 to TRBJ2-7; tentative D call: TRBD1 (5 bases). CDR1 and CDR2 (germline): SGDLS, YYNGEE. Between the trimmed V and J ends, which lost 7 bases and 4 bases, there was a span of 21 bases. This CDR3 spans 15 amino acids. Here the CDR3 DNA reads TGTGCCAGCTCAGTGGGGTCAGGGCTCTATTACGAGCAGTACTTC. Translating it yields CASSVGSGLYYEQYF.

The rearrangement links TRBV30 to TRBJ1-2; no clear D gene. This CDR3 is 12 amino acids long. Looked up from germline, CDR1 is GTSNPN and CDR2 is SVGIG (reference sequence). Trimming cost V 3 bases and J 7 bases, with 12 bases left between them. The CDR3 loop is CAWRVETSGYTF. The CDR3 coding sequence is TGTGCCTGGAGGGTCGAGACATCTGGCTACACCTTC. Variable domain in full (rest from reference TRBV30 and TRBJ1-2): SQTIHQWPATLVQPVGSPLSLECTVEGTSNPNLYWYRQAAGRGLQLLFYSVGIGQISSEVPQNLSASRPQDRQFILSSKKLLLSDSGFYLCAWRVETSGYTFGSGTRLTVV.